This TCR beta chain is from a study of PD-1 blockade in classical Hodgkin lymphoma. V shed 1 base, J shed 2 bases, and the junction held 4 bases outside the gene matches. Germline CDR1 is MNHNS and CDR2 is SASEGT. The CDR3 is made up of 16 amino acids. Sequencing used immunoSEQ multiplex PCR; TCRdb keeps in-frame clones, though not all of them. In the table there are some 10,000 clones, roughly 84% of which are singletons. Every patient relapsed after autologous stem cell transplantation, and brentuximab vedotin exposure varied. Thawed PBMCs underwent magnetic negative selection to obtain purified CD8+ T cells.

The sample was CD8+ T cells from blood, taken at baseline. This receptor was identified in a human donor with classical Hodgkin lymphoma. This sequence joins TRBV6-1 and TRBJ1-4, with TRBD1 identical over 7 bases. CDR3 in amino acids: CASSEVRGATNEKLFF. CDR3 nucleotide sequence: TGTGCCAGCAGTGAAGTCAGGGGGGCTACTAATGAAAAACTGTTTTTT.